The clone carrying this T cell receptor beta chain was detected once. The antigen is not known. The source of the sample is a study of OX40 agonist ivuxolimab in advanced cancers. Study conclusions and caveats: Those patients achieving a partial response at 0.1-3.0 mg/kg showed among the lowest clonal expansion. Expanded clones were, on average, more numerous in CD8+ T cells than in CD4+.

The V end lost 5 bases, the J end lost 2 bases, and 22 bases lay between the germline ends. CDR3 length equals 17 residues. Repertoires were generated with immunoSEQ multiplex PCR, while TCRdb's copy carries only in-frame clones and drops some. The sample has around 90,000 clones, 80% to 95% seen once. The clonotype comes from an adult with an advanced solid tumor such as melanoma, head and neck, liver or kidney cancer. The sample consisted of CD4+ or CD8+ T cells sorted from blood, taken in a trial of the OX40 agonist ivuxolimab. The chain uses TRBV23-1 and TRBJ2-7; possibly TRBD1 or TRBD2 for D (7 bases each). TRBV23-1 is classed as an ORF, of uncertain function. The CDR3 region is CASSERKGGQGAYEQYF. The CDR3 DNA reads TGCGCCAGCAGTGAACGAAAGGGGGGGCAGGGGGCCTACGAGCAGTACTTC.